This T cell receptor beta chain was sequenced during a study of cytomegalovirus exposure and HLA in healthy donors. Primers for the PCR totalled 60 Vbeta and 13 Jbeta. Repertoires were generated with immunoSEQ multiplex PCR, while TCRdb's copy carries only in-frame clones and drops some. The repertoire includes 95,000 to 150,000 clones, more than 70% of them detected once, and around 3.7% sits in the top ten. Concerning this clone itself: The antigen remains unidentified.

There were likely unrecorded immune exposures, though donors were nominally healthy when sampled. The CDR3 extends over 15 amino acids. Germline V lookup: CDR1 LNHNV, CDR2 YYDKDF (reference sequence). The germline V and J ends were trimmed by 1 base and 0 bases, with 7 bases remaining between them. Study-wide results and caveats: Altogether, 150 to 200 TCR beta chains were recorded as cytomegalovirus-associated.

This chain connects TRBV15 to TRBJ1-3; D unresolved. Specimen: PBMCs. The receptor comes from a man in his thirties or forties in good health and CMV-seronegative. The CDR3 spells CATSRGADSGNTIYF. CDR3 nucleotide sequence: TGTGCCACCAGCAGAGGGGCCGACTCTGGAAACACCATATATTTT.